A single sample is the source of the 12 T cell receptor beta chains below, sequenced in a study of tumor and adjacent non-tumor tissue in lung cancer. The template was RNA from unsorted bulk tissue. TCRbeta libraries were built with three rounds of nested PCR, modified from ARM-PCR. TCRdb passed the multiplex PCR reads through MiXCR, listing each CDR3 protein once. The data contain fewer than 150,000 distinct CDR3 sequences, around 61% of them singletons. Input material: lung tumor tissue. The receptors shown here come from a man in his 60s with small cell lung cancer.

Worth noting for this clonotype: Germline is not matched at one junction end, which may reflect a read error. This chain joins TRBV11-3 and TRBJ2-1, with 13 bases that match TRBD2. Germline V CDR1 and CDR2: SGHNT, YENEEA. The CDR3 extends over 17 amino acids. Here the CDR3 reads CASSSGLAGEPYNEQFF. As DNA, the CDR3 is TGTGCCAGTAGCTCCGGACTAGCGGGAGAGCCCTACAATGAGCAGTTCTTC.

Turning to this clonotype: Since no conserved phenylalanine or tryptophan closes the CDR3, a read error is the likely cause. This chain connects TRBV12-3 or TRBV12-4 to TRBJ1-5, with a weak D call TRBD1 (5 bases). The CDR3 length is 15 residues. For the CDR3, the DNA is TGTGCCAGCAGTTTAGGGAGGGGACGCAATCAGCCTCAGCATCTT. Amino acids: CASSLGRGRNQPQHL.

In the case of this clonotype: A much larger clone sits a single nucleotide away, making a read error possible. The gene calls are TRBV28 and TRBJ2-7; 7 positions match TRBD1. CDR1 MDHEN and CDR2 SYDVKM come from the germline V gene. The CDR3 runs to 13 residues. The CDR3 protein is CASSLHRGREQCF. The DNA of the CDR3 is TGTGCCAGCAGTTTACACAGGGGCCGCGAGCAGTGCTTC. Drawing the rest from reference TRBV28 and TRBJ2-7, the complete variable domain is DVKVTQSSRYLVKRTGEKVFLECVQDMDHENMFWYRQDPGLGLRLIYFSYDVKMKEKGDIPEGYSVSREKKERFSLILESASTNQTSMYLCASSLHRGREQCFGPGTRLTVT.

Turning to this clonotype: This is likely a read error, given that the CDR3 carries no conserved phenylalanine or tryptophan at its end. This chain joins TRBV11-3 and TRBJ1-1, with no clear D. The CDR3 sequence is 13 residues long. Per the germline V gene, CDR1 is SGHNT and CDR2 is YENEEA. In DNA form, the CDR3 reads TGTGCCAGTAGCTTAGAGGGAGGTACTGAAGCTTTCTTA. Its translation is CASSLEGGTEAFL.

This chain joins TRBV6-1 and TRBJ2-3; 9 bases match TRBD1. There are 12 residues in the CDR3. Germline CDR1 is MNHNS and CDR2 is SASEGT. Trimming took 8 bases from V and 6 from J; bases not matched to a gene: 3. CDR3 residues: CASWTGADTQYF. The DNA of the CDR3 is TGTGCCAGCTGGACAGGGGCCGATACGCAGTATTTT.

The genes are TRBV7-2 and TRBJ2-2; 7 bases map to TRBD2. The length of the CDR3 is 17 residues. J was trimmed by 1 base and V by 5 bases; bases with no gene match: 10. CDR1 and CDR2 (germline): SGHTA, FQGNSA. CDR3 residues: CASSRRTGGRNTGELFF. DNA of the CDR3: TGTGCCAGCAGCCGACGGACGGGCGGGAGGAACACCGGGGAGCTGTTTTTT.

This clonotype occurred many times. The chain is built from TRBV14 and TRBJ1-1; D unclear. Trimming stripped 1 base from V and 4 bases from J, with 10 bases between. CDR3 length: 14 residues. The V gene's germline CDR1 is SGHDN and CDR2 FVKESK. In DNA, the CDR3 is TGTGCCAGCAGCCAAGTTTCGGGTATCACTGAAGCTTTCTTT. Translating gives CASSQVSGITEAFF.

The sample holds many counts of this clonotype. Here the CDR3 reads CSALQSGASGRRLNEQFF. CDR3 bases: TGCAGCGCCCTACAATCCGGGGCTAGCGGGAGAAGACTCAATGAGCAGTTCTTC. This chain uses TRBV29-1 with TRBJ2-1; TRBD2 aligns across 10 bases. The J segment lost 6 bases and the V segment lost 7 bases, leaving 21 bases of the junction unmatched. Germline lookup yields CDR1 SQVTM and CDR2 ANQGSEA. CDR3 length: 18 residues.

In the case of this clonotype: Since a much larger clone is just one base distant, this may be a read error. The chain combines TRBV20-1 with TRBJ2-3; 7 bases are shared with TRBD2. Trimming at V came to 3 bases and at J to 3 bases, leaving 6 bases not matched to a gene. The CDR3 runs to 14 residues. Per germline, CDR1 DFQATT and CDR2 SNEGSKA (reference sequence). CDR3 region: CSASGRPQTDTQYF. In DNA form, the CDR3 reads TGCAGTGCTAGCGGGAGGCCACAGACAGATACGCAGTATTTT.

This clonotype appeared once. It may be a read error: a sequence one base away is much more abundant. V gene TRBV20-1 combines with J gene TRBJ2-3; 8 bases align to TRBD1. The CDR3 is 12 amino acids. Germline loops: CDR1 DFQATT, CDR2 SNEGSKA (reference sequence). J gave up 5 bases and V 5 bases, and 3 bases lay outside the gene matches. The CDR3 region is CSAGQGIDTQYF. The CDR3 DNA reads TGCAGTGCTGGACAGGGCATAGATACGCAGTATTTT.

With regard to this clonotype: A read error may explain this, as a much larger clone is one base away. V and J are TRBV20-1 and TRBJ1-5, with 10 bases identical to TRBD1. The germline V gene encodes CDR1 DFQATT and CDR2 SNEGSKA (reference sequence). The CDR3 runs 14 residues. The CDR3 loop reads CSAKTGGGGQPQRF. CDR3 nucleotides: TGCAGTGCCAAGACAGGGGGCGGGGGTCAGCCCCAGCGTTTT.

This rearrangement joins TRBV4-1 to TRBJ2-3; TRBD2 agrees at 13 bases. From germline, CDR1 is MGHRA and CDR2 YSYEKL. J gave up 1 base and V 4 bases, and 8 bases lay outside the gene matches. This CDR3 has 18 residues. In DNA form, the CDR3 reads TGCGCCAGCAGCCGCCTTTCCGGGACTAGCGGGGGCACAGATACGCAGTATTTT. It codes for CASSRLSGTSGGTDTQYF.